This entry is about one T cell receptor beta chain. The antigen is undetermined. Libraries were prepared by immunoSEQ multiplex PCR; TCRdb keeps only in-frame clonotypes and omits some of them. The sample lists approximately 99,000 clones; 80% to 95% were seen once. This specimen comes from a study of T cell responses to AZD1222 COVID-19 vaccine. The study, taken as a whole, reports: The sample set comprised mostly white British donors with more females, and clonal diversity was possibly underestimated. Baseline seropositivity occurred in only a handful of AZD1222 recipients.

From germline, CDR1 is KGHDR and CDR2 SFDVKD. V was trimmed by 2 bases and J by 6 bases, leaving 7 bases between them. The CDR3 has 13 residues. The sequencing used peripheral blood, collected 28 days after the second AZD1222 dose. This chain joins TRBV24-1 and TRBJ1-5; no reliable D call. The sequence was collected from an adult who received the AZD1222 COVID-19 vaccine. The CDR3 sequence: CATSDSWGQPQHF. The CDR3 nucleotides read TGTGCCACCAGTGATTCTTGGGGTCAGCCCCAGCATTTT.